Presented here are 11 T cell receptor beta chains from one specimen sequenced in a study of blood T cell repertoires in COVID-19 (dated by TCRdb to about 2020). The library was made by the immunoSEQ multiplex PCR assay. TCRdb mirrors the immuneACCESS table, restricted to in-frame sequences. Some clones are absent from its copies; in checked studies, under half trace to an unresolved V gene, and the reason for the others is unknown. The sample table shows about 240,000 clones, and roughly 80% are seen once. The leading ten clones occupy around 3.5% of the sample. Sequencing was carried out using peripheral blood. The receptors come from a young woman with acute or convalescent COVID-19.

The rearrangement joins TRBV7-3 to TRBJ2-1; TRBD2 matches at 10 bases. This CDR3 has 14 amino acids. The V gene's germline CDR1 is SGHTA and CDR2 FQGTGA. Trimming took 3 bases from V and 7 from J; bases not matched to a gene: 3. CDR3 nucleotides: TGTGCCAGCAGCTTCGGACTAGCGGAAAATGAGCAGTTCTTC. Residues: CASSFGLAENEQFF.

The CDR3 sequence: CASSVQAGGYNEQFF. CDR3 sequence (DNA): TGTGCCAGCAGCGTGCAAGCGGGAGGTTACAATGAGCAGTTCTTC. V usage is TRBV9 and J usage is TRBJ2-1; TRBD2 matches 9 bases. Unmatched junction bases numbered 4, after V lost 2 bases and J lost 4 bases. CDR1 SGDLS and CDR2 YYNGEE come from the germline V gene. The CDR3 is 15 amino acids.

This chain connects TRBV9 to TRBJ2-1, with TRBD2 matching over 8 bases. Germline CDR1 SGDLS, CDR2 YYNGEE. The length of the CDR3 is 16 residues. V was pared by 3 bases and J by 5 bases, with 10 bases of the junction left unmatched. The CDR3 region is CASSAALGLGNNEQFF. The CDR3, as DNA: TGTGCCAGCAGCGCCGCTTTGGGACTAGGGAACAATGAGCAGTTCTTC.

This clone was observed a few times. This chain uses TRBV7-9 with TRBJ2-2, with 8 bases aligning to TRBD2. Losses at the gene ends were 5 bases for V and 5 bases for J; bases not matched to a gene: 7. Germline assignment: CDR1 SEHNR and CDR2 FQNEAQ (reference sequence). There are 15 residues in the CDR3. The chain's CDR3 is CASSKAGALTGELFF. The CDR3 nucleotides are TGTGCCAGCAGCAAAGCGGGAGCGCTAACCGGGGAGCTGTTTTTT.

The V and J genes are TRBV18 and TRBJ1-2, with D unclear. This CDR3 has 11 residues. Germline lookup yields CDR1 KGHSH and CDR2 LQKENI. V lost 4 bases and J lost 8, with 8 bases in between. The chain's CDR3 is CASSRESGYTF. CDR3 coding DNA: TGTGCCAGCTCACGTGAAAGCGGCTACACCTTC.

V is TRBV15 and J is TRBJ2-2, with TRBD2 matching over 8 bases. This CDR3 has 15 residues. V dropped 3 bases and J dropped 3; count of bases not matched to a gene: 3. Germline CDR1 reads LNHNV; CDR2 reads YYDKDF (reference sequence). The CDR3 bases are TGTGCCACCAGCAGGGCGGGACTAGACACCGGGGAGCTGTTTTTT. Its protein is CATSRAGLDTGELFF.

The chain joins TRBV5-8 to TRBJ2-7; 7 nucleotides align to TRBD2. This CDR3 contains 16 residues. V was pared by 1 base and J by 0 bases, with 7 bases of the junction left unmatched. The germline V gene encodes CDR1 SGHTS and CDR2 YDEGEE. The CDR3 loop reads CASSLTVSGFSYEQYF. The CDR3 DNA reads TGTGCCAGCAGCTTGACAGTTAGCGGGTTCTCCTACGAGCAGTACTTC.

This chain uses TRBV6-5 with TRBJ2-2; 8 nucleotides line up with TRBD1. The trim removed 6 bases at V and 9 bases at J, leaving 12 bases unmatched. Per the germline V gene, CDR1 is MNHEY and CDR2 is SVGAGI. The CDR3 has 15 residues. The CDR3: CASRGSTGDNRELFF. CDR3 in DNA: TGTGCCAGCAGGGGGTCGACAGGGGATAATAGGGAGCTGTTTTTT.

This clone was counted a single time. The chain couples TRBV6-5 to TRBJ2-7, with 7 positions matching TRBD2. Germline V gene lookup returns CDR1 MNHEY and CDR2 SVGAGI. The CDR3 consists of 16 residues. J was trimmed by 1 base and V by 0 bases; bases with no gene match: 6. CDR3 amino acids: CASSYSWASGSYEQYF. CDR3 DNA: TGTGCCAGCAGTTACTCTTGGGCTAGCGGATCCTACGAGCAGTACTTC.

The rearrangement joins TRBV28 to TRBJ2-6; a weak D match, TRBD1 (6 bases). Germline CDR1 and CDR2: MDHEN and SYDVKM. The V gene lost 1 base and the J gene lost 0 bases, with 7 bases spanning the gap. The CDR3 consists of 16 residues. For the CDR3, the DNA is TGTGCCAGCAGTTTATACAGGGACTCTGGGGCCAACGTCCTGACTTTC. It yields the protein CASSLYRDSGANVLTF.

The chain joins TRBV6-6 to TRBJ2-5; 10 bases agree with TRBD1. This CDR3 spans 15 amino acids. The trim removed 0 bases at V and 7 bases at J, leaving 5 bases unmatched. Germline-derived CDR1 and CDR2 are MNHNY and SVGAGI (reference sequence). The CDR3 sequence: CASSYSGTGDGTQYF. The CDR3 bases are TGTGCCAGCAGTTACTCGGGGACAGGGGATGGGACCCAGTACTTC.